The following is a T cell receptor beta chain sequence with its context. The antigen is not known. As to time point: blood 2 weeks post-SBRT. Indicated treatment: 15 Gy SBRT to primary tumor, nephrectomy 4 weeks later. Blood was sampled at baseline, 2 weeks and 4 weeks after SBRT. Clear cell pathology was present in this patient's renal cell carcinoma. The record originates from a study of radiation and T cells in renal cell carcinoma. About the research overall: Nephrectomy followed 15 Gy stereotactic body radiation by 4 weeks. Points from the study as a whole: Top tumor clonotypes rose in blood 2 weeks post-radiation, then contracted.

This table comes from immunoSEQ multiplex PCR, and its TCRdb copy is limited to in-frame clones, with some not included. Of some 120,000 clones in the sample, 81% were seen once. This sample comprised blood, obtained from a patient whose treatment included radiotherapy and nephrectomy. This sequence was found in a woman aged 60-75 years with renal cell carcinoma.

CDR3 nucleotides: TGTGCCAGCAGCGTCGAAGGATGGGGGGAAAAACTGTTTTTT. Translating gives CASSVEGWGEKLFF. The V and J genes are TRBV9 and TRBJ1-4, with D maybe TRBD1 (5 bases). The V gene's germline CDR1 is SGDLS and CDR2 YYNGEE. V gave up 2 bases and J gave up 8 bases, with 13 bases separating them. The CDR3 is 14 amino acids.